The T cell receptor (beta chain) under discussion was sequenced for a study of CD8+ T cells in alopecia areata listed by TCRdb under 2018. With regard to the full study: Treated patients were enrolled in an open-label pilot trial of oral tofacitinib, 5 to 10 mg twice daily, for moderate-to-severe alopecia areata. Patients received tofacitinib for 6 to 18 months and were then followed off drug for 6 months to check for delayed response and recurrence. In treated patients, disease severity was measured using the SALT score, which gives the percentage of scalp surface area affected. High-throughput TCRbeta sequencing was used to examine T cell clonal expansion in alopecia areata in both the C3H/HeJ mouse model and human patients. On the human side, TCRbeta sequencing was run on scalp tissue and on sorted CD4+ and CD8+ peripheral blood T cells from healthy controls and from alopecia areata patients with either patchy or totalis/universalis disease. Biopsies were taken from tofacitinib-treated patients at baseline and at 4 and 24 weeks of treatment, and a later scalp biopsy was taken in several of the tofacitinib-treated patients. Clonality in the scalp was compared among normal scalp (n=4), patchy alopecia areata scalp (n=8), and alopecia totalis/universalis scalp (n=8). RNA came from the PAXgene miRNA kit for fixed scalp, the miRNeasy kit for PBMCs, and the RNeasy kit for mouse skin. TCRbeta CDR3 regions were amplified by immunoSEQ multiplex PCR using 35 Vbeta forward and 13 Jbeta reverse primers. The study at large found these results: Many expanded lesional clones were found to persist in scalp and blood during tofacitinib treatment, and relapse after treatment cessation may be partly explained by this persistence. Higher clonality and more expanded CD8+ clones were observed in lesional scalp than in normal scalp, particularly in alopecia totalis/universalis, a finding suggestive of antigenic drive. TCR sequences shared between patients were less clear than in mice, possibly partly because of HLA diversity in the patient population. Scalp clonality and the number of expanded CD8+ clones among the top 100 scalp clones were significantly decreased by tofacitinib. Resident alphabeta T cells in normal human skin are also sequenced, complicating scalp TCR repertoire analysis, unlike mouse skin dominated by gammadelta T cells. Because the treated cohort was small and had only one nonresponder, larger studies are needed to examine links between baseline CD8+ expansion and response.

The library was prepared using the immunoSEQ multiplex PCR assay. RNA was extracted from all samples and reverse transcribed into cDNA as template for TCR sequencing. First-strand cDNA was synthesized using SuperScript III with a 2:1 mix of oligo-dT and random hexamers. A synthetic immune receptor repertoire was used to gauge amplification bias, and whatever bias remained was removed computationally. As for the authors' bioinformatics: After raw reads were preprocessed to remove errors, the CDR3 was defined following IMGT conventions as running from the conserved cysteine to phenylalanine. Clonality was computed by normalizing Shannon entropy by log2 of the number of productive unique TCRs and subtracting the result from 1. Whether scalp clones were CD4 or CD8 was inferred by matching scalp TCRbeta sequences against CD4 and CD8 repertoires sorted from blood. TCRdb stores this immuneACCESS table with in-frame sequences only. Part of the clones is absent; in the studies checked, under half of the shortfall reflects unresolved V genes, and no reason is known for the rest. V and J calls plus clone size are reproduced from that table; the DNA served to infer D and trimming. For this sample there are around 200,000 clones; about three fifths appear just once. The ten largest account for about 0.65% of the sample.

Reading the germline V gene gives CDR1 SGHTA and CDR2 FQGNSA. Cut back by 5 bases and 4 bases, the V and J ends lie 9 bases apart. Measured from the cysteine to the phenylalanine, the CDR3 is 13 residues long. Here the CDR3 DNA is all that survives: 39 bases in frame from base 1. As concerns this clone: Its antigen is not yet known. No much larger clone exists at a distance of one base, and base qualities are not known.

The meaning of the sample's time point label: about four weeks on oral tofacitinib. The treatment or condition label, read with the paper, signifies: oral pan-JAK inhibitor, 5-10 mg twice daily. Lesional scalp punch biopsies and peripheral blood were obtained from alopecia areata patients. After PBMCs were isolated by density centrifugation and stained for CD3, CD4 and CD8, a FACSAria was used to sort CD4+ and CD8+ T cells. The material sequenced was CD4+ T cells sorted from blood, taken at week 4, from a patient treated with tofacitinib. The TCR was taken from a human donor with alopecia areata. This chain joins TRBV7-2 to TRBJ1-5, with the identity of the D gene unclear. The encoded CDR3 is CASSPRTNQPQHF. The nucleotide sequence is TGTGCCAGCAGCCCCCGGACTAATCAGCCCCAGCATTTT. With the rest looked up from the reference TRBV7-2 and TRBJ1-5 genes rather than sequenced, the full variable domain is GAGVSQSPSNKVTEKGKDVELRCDPISGHTALYWYRQSLGQGLEFLIYFQGNSAPDKSGLPSDRFSAERTGGSVSTLTIQRTQQEDSAVYLCASSPRTNQPQHFGDGTRLSIL.